A selection of T cell receptor beta chains follows, all from one sample in a study of blood T cell repertoires in COVID-19. The method was immunoSEQ multiplex PCR; TCRdb's version includes in-frame clones alone and lacks a portion of them. The data hold fewer than 130,000 clones, with approximately 81% observed a single time. Sequenced input: peripheral blood. The source is a human donor in a cohort sampled during active COVID-19. CDR3s leave out the opening cysteine and the closing phenylalanine or tryptophan.

V gene,J gene,CDR3 protein
TRBV24-1,TRBJ2-7,ATSRRETPYEQY
TRBV5-1,TRBJ2-1,ASSSDRAVNEQF
TRBV6-5,TRBJ2-1,ASSYSVHGVYNEQF
TRBV5-1,TRBJ2-3,ASSLAWLAGGGDTQY
TRBV10-3,TRBJ2-7,AISEPGLAGHYEQY
TRBV19,TRBJ1-5,ASSSNPGQGPHQPQH
TRBV7-9,TRBJ1-1,ASRGRGARTEAF
TRBV27,TRBJ1-5,ASSFRGNQPQH
TRBV5-6,TRBJ2-1,ASSRFTTSSYNEQF
TRBV25-1,TRBJ1-2,ASSEAPVNYGYT
TRBV10-1,TRBJ2-2,ASRGLASGELF
TRBV19,TRBJ1-5,ASETGKFSNQPQH
TRBV5-1,TRBJ2-1,ASSLGRDRGSEQF
TRBV5-1,TRBJ2-1,ASSDNSGAVYNEQF
TRBV27,TRBJ2-7,ASSPLAGVYEQY
TRBV5-1,TRBJ1-1,ASSPTGMNTEAF
TRBV28,TRBJ1-5,ASCPAGTGGGWPQH
TRBV2,TRBJ1-1,ASSVGGSMNTEAF
TRBV27,TRBJ2-7,ASSLTPSVSSYEQY
TRBV10-3,TRBJ2-1,AISDSGVPRQF
TRBV24-1,TRBJ1-2,ATGYRELGDGYT
TRBV3-1/TRBV3-2,TRBJ2-5,ASSQGGTSGAETQY
TRBV6-5,TRBJ1-1,ASSYEGNTEAF
TRBV18,TRBJ2-2,ASSPRDTGELF
TRBV11-2,TRBJ1-4,ASSPWDRGVEKLF
TRBV6-1,TRBJ1-1,ASSEGTGGYTEAF
TRBV7-9,TRBJ1-6,ASSLGGQGRSPLH
TRBV3-1/TRBV3-2,TRBJ2-3,ASSPTAAPNTDTQY